Each of the 24 T cell receptor beta chains below was sequenced from the same sample in a study of T-cell reconstitution after alpha-beta-depleted transplantation in children. The TCRbeta library incorporated unique molecular identifiers. TCRdb fed the PCR reads into MiXCR, producing one record per CDR3 protein. The sample includes a few hundred thousand distinct CDR3 sequences, 43% of them seen just once. Material: PBMCs, obtained before TCRalphabeta/CD19-depleted stem cell transplant. The receptors were gathered from a girl aged 2 to 9 with aplastic anemia, due to receive a stem cell transplant.

This chain links TRBV5-1 with TRBJ2-1; 7 bases line up with TRBD2. Trimming took 3 bases from V and 4 from J; bases not matched to a gene: 10. Germline lookup yields CDR1 SGHRS and CDR2 YFSETQ. CDR3 length equals 16 residues. CDR3 residues: CASSSPTSDPYNEQFF. The CDR3 nucleotides are TGCGCCAGCAGCTCACCTACTAGCGATCCGTACAATGAGCAGTTCTTC.

The sample holds many counts of this clonotype. V usage is TRBV5-8 and J usage is TRBJ2-7; 12 bases align to TRBD2. Germline CDR1 SGHTS, CDR2 YDEGEE. V trimming: 4 bases; J trimming: 3 bases; junction bases outside the gene matches: 5. The CDR3 runs 15 residues. CDR3 residues: CASSRRTSGIYEQYF. In nucleotides, the CDR3 is TGTGCCAGCAGCCGCAGGACTAGCGGGATCTACGAGCAGTACTTC.

J is TRBJ1-1 and V is TRBV5-1, with D maybe TRBD1 (6 bases). There are 13 residues in the CDR3. CDR1 and CDR2 from the germline V gene are SGHRS and YFSETQ. Trimming cost V 2 bases and J 7 bases, with 12 bases left between them. The CDR3 spells CASSFIKDSEAFF. The CDR3 bases are TGCGCCAGCAGCTTTATCAAGGACAGTGAAGCTTTCTTT.

The chain recombines TRBV10-2 with TRBJ2-7; D remains unclear. V was pared by 7 bases and J by 2 bases, with 15 bases between. This CDR3 spans 14 amino acids. Germline CDR1 is WSHSY and CDR2 is SAAADI. The CDR3 spells CASKGNAGTYEQYF. Written as DNA, the CDR3 is TGCGCCAGCAAAGGTAACGCCGGAACCTACGAGCAGTACTTC.

This clonotype has more than one count but fewer than ten. The genes are TRBV5-6 and TRBJ2-7; D remains unclear. CDR3 size: 14 residues. Trimming removed 5 bases at V and 3 bases at J, with 15 bases between. Germline CDR1 is SGHDT and CDR2 is YYEEEE. CDR3 loop: CASSRVGLDYEQYF. Written as DNA, the CDR3 is TGTGCCAGCAGTCGTGTGGGTCTTGACTACGAGCAGTACTTC.

This clonotype has more than one count but fewer than ten. The chain links TRBV5-4 to TRBJ2-1; a weak D match, TRBD1 (6 bases). Trimming shortened V by 4 bases and J by 6 bases, and 11 bases separated the two germline ends. Germline lookup yields CDR1 SGHNT and CDR2 YYREEE (reference sequence). This CDR3 region has 13 residues. The CDR3 sequence: CASSPRGRNEQFF. The DNA of the CDR3 is TGTGCCAGCAGCCCCAGGGGACGCAATGAGCAGTTCTTC. Full variable domain (rest looked up from reference TRBV5-4 and TRBJ2-1): ETGVTQSPTHLIKTRGQQVTLRCSSQSGHNTVSWYQQALGQGPQFIFQYYREEENGRGNFPPRFSGLQFPNYSSELNVNALELDDSALYLCASSPRGRNEQFFGPGTRLTVL.

This sequence joins TRBV28 and TRBJ2-3; D not certain. Between the trimmed V and J ends, which lost 5 bases and 3 bases, there was a span of 12 bases. Germline V lookup: CDR1 MDHEN, CDR2 SYDVKM. CDR3 length equals 14 residues. The CDR3 bases are TGTGCCAGCAGTCCGAGTTTAGGGACAGATACGCAGTATTTT. Translating gives CASSPSLGTDTQYF.

Many counts were recorded for this clonotype. The chain carries TRBV12-3 or TRBV12-4 and TRBJ2-3, with 9 bases matching TRBD2. V was clipped by 5 bases and J by 1 base; unmatched bases: 4. CDR3 length equals 15 residues. The CDR3 reads CASSVLAGGTDTQYF. CDR3 nucleotide sequence: TGTGCCAGCAGTGTCTTAGCGGGGGGCACAGATACGCAGTATTTT.

This clonotype showed up just a few times. The V and J genes are TRBV4-1 and TRBJ2-7, with 8 positions matching TRBD2. Germline CDR1 is MGHRA and CDR2 is YSYEKL. The CDR3 contains 17 residues. J was trimmed by 3 bases and V by 3 bases; bases with no gene match: 13. CDR3 region: CASSQSYSGRPDYEQYF. The CDR3 bases are TGCGCCAGCAGCCAGTCCTACAGCGGGAGACCGGACTACGAGCAGTACTTC.

This chain connects TRBV21-1 to TRBJ2-7; the D call of TRBD2 is as the table states it, not checked on the DNA. TRBV21-1 represents a pseudogene. CDR3 length equals 18 residues. The CDR3 bases are TGTGCCAGCAGCAAAGTCCCCCCGATTCTAGCGGGTACCTACGAGCAGTACTTC. Amino acid sequence: CASSKVPPILAGTYEQYF.

The rearrangement links TRBV6-1 to TRBJ2-1, with D uncertain. Germline assignment: CDR1 MNHNS and CDR2 SASEGT. The CDR3 is made up of 12 amino acids. V lost 6 bases and J 3 bases, leaving 6 bases between the germline ends. CDR3 in DNA: TGTGCCAGCAGACAGTTCTACAATGAGCAGTTCTTC. This codes for CASRQFYNEQFF.

J is TRBJ2-1 and V is TRBV6-1; D is undetermined. Germline lookup yields CDR1 MNHNS and CDR2 SASEGT. V was clipped by 11 bases and J by 10 bases, with 15 bases between them. This CDR3 has 11 residues. The CDR3 sequence: CASLWGGEQFF. The CDR3 DNA reads as TGTGCCTCCCTATGGGGTGGGGAGCAGTTCTTC.

The table lists this clonotype with a count of one. The rearrangement uses TRBV6-1 and TRBJ1-2; 8 positions agree with TRBD1. The J segment lost 6 bases and the V segment lost 7 bases, leaving 13 bases of the junction unmatched. The CDR3 contains 15 residues. Germline V gene lookup returns CDR1 MNHNS and CDR2 SASEGT. The CDR3 DNA reads TGTGCCAGCACTAGGACAGGGATCACGAGAAATGGCTACACCTTC. This sequence encodes CASTRTGITRNGYTF.

The chain carries TRBV20-1 and TRBJ2-4; D may correspond to TRBD1 or TRBD2 (6 bases each). V was shortened by 3 bases and J by 2 bases, with 14 bases between the two germline ends. Germline assignment: CDR1 DFQATT and CDR2 SNEGSKA (reference sequence). There are 15 residues in the CDR3. CDR3 nucleotides: TGCAGTGCTAGTCGGGGGCCGGAATCCAAAAACATTCAGTACTTC. Its protein product is CSASRGPESKNIQYF.

V usage is TRBV4-1 and J usage is TRBJ2-7; weak D call: TRBD1 (6 bases). The CDR3 is 15 residues long. V was cut by 1 base and J by 2 bases, with 12 bases left in between. In germline, CDR1 is MGHRA, CDR2 YSYEKL. The CDR3 region has the DNA TGCGCCAGCAGCCAAGTAATGGACAGTACCTACGAGCAGTACTTC. This translates into CASSQVMDSTYEQYF.

CDR3 in amino acids: CASSYRLSTDTQYF. The CDR3 DNA reads as TGTGCCAGCAGTTATCGCCTTAGCACAGATACGCAGTATTTT. J is TRBJ2-3 and V is TRBV6-5; D unclear. V gave up 3 bases and J gave up 0 bases, with 7 bases separating them. Germline V gene sequence: CDR1 MNHEY, CDR2 SVGAGI. This CDR3 contains 14 residues.

V is TRBV5-1 and J is TRBJ1-2, with D maybe TRBD1 (5 bases). V lost 0 bases, J lost 0 bases, and 9 bases lay in between. Germline CDR1 is SGHRS and CDR2 is YFSETQ. The CDR3 length is 15 residues. The CDR3 coding sequence is TGCGCCAGCAGCTTGGGTGACAGTTCTAACTATGGCTACACCTTC. Translating gives CASSLGDSSNYGYTF.

Worth noting for this clonotype: At one of its ends the junction is not consistent with the germline gene, which may arise from a read error. V and J are TRBV6-5 and TRBJ2-1; 8 bases line up with TRBD2. CDR3 size: 17 residues. Germline V CDR1 and CDR2: MNHEY, SVGAGI. CDR3: CSSSYPGSGTGYNEQFF. CDR3 nucleotide sequence: TGTTCCAGCAGTTACCCTGGTAGCGGGACTGGATACAATGAGCAGTTCTTC.

The chain employs TRBV15 and TRBJ1-1; D remains unclear. Germline V gives CDR1 LNHNV, CDR2 YYDKDF (reference sequence). The CDR3 has 11 amino acids. Deletions cut 2 bases from V and 4 bases from J, with 2 bases between. For the CDR3, the DNA is TGTGCCACCAGCAGATTCACTGAAGCTTTCTTT. This sequence encodes CATSRFTEAFF.

The chain has TRBV5-5 and TRBJ1-1; 8 bases align to TRBD1. With V trimmed by 4 bases and J by 4 bases, 3 bases remained unmatched. CDR1 SGHKS and CDR2 YYEKEE come from the germline V gene (reference sequence). This CDR3 comprises 13 residues. The CDR3 DNA sequence: TGTGCCAGCAGCCCCAGGGGGCCCACTGAAGCTTTCTTT. It specifies CASSPRGPTEAFF.

About this clonotype itself: Given a much more abundant clone one base away, this may be a read error. The CDR3 bases are TGTGCCAGCAGTTACTCGGAGCTATGGGAGCTGCTTTTT. This codes for CASSYSELWELLF. J is TRBJ2-2 and V is TRBV6-6; tentatively, D is TRBD2 (5 bases). Germline values: CDR1 MNHNY, CDR2 SVGAGI (reference sequence). CDR3 length: 13 amino acids.

The chain joins TRBV28 to TRBJ2-7; 7 positions match TRBD1. Trimming cost V 3 bases and J 2 bases; bases outside gene matches: 4. Germline CDR1 reads MDHEN; CDR2 reads SYDVKM. This CDR3 comprises 14 residues. CDR3 protein: CASSFRDSPYEQYF. The DNA of the CDR3 is TGTGCCAGCAGTTTCAGGGACAGCCCCTACGAGCAGTACTTC.

This clonotype showed up just a few times. V and J are TRBV10-2 and TRBJ2-7, with 12 bases lining up with TRBD2. V was pared by 2 bases and J by 4 bases, with 0 bases of the junction left unmatched. Germline V gene data show CDR1 as WSHSY and CDR2 as SAAADI. CDR3 length equals 14 residues. Written as DNA, the CDR3 is TGCGCCAGCAGTGAGCTAGCGGGAGGGTACGAGCAGTACTTC. It encodes CASSELAGGYEQYF.

This clonotype was counted ten times or more. V and J are TRBV4-1 and TRBJ1-1; 7 positions agree with TRBD1. CDR1 is MGHRA and CDR2 is YSYEKL in the germline V gene. Trimming removed 4 bases from V and 4 bases from J; junction bases left unmatched: 9. The CDR3 covers 15 residues. The CDR3 DNA follows: TGCGCCAGCAGCCCGATCCTCCGGGACAGCACTGAAGCTTTCTTT. Protein sequence: CASSPILRDSTEAFF.